Detailed here is one T cell receptor beta chain. Its antigen is as yet unknown. Germline CDR1 is MDHEN and CDR2 is SYDVKM. The CDR3 is made up of 18 amino acids. These data belong to a study of CXCR3-negative and CXCR3-positive naive CD8 T cells. Each TRB cDNA library was prepared by 5' RACE (with UMI labels). For each CDR3 protein, TCRdb gives one entry from its re-call of the 5' RACE reads, without DNA. The sample totals about 90,000 distinct CDR3 sequences. Overall study findings and caveats: The study found comparably high diversity in both naive subsets and much lower diversity in memory CD8+ cells.

Sequences were obtained from naive CXCR3- CD8+ T cells from blood. Subset specified: CD45RO-CCR7+CD27+CD95- naive CD8+ T cells lacking CXCR3 (TNR3-). J is TRBJ2-5 and V is TRBV28; TCRdb indicates TRBD2, and absent DNA this call remains unverified. The clonotype originates from a human donor in good health. Some clones in this sample may be carry-over from other donors' samples. Here the CDR3 reads CASSSPGTSGRAGETQYF.